The 19 T cell receptor beta chains below all came from one sample that was sequenced in a study of T cells after yellow fever vaccination. TCRdb re-derived calls from the 5' RACE reads in MiXCR, one entry per CDR3 protein. Here the sample spans a few hundred thousand distinct CDR3 sequences, 6.9% being singletons. Sequencing used CD4+ T cells sorted from PBMCs, obtained 15 days after the yellow fever booster vaccination. These receptor sequences come from a man aged 30 to 45 who received the YFV17D yellow fever vaccine.

This clonotype has just a few counts. V and J are TRBV7-9 and TRBJ2-6, with D perhaps TRBD1 or TRBD2 (5 bases each). The CDR3 loop spans 17 amino acids. Trimming took 5 bases from V and 0 from J, leaving 14 bases between them. CDR1 and CDR2 from the germline V gene are SEHNR and FQNEAQ (reference sequence). In DNA, the CDR3 is TGTGCCAGCAGCCCCCCGGGACGCCTCTCTGGGGCCAACGTCCTGACTTTC. It specifies CASSPPGRLSGANVLTF.

This chain uses TRBV20-1 with TRBJ1-1; D remains unclear. V gave up 1 base and J gave up 8 bases, with 8 bases separating them. The V gene's germline CDR1 is DFQATT and CDR2 SNEGSKA (reference sequence). The CDR3 covers 11 residues. The chain's CDR3 is CSARGNGEAFF. CDR3 coding DNA: TGCAGTGCTAGAGGTAATGGGGAAGCTTTCTTT.

This clonotype was observed at least ten times. The chain uses TRBV20-1 and TRBJ1-5; no firm D call. This CDR3 is built from 13 residues. Between the trimmed V and J ends, which lost 1 base and 4 bases, there was a span of 8 bases. CDR1 is DFQATT, CDR2 SNEGSKA, per germline (reference sequence). Written as DNA, the CDR3 is TGCAGTGCTAGAGTTCAGCTAAATCAGCCCCAGCATTTT. This codes for CSARVQLNQPQHF.

The chain recombines TRBV19 with TRBJ2-7, with unresolved D. This CDR3 contains 11 residues. Germline V gene sequence: CDR1 LNHDA, CDR2 SQIVND (reference sequence). Trimming shortened V by 10 bases and J by 3 bases, and 10 bases separated the two germline ends. The CDR3 region is CATLGNYEQYF. The CDR3 coding sequence is TGTGCCACGTTAGGAAACTACGAGCAGTACTTC.

This clonotype came up many times. The chain joins TRBV7-9 to TRBJ2-2; D possibly matches TRBD1 or TRBD2 (6 bases each). V was pared by 4 bases and J by 7 bases, with 13 bases between. Per germline, CDR1 SEHNR and CDR2 FQNEAQ (reference sequence). This CDR3 comprises 14 residues. The CDR3: CASSSGAKDGELFF. The DNA of the CDR3 is TGTGCCAGCAGCTCGGGGGCAAAGGACGGGGAGCTGTTTTTT. The full variable domain, completed using reference TRBV7-9 and TRBJ2-2, is DTGVSQNPRHKITKRGQNVTFRCDPISEHNRLYWYRQTLGQGPEFLTYFQNEAQLEKSRLLSDRFSAERPKGSFSTLEIQRTEQGDSAMYLCASSSGAKDGELFFGEGSRLTVL.

The chain carries TRBV27 and TRBJ1-2; 7 positions match TRBD1. The ends lost 5 bases at V and 0 bases at J; junction bases unmatched: 3. Germline values: CDR1 MNHEY, CDR2 SMNVEV (reference sequence). This CDR3 is built from 14 residues. CDR3 sequence (DNA): TGTGCCAGCAGTCTACAGGGGTCTAACTATGGCTACACCTTC. This gives the protein CASSLQGSNYGYTF.

The table lists this clonotype with many counts. The CDR3 nucleotides read TGTGCCAGCTCACGGACCCAAGAGACCCAGTACTTC. It translates to CASSRTQETQYF. This chain connects TRBV7-2 to TRBJ2-5; D is ambiguous. Trimming cost V 8 bases and J 1 base, with 8 bases left between them. The CDR3 has 12 residues. Germline V CDR1 and CDR2: SGHTA, FQGNSA. Looking up the rest from reference TRBV7-2 and TRBJ2-5 gives the full variable domain: GAGVSQSPSNKVTEKGKDVELRCDPISGHTALYWYRQSLGQGLEFLIYFQGNSAPDKSGLPSDRFSAERTGGSVSTLTIQRTQQEDSAVYLCASSRTQETQYFGPGTRLLVL.

This clonotype appeared a few times. The chain combines TRBV30 with TRBJ2-3; TRBD1 aligns across 7 bases. Germline-derived CDR1 and CDR2 are GTSNPN and SVGIG (reference sequence). The CDR3 totals 13 residues. V dropped 4 bases and J dropped 4; count of bases not matched to a gene: 5. CDR3 sequence (DNA): TGTGCCTGGACCTCACAGGGGTCAGATACGCAGTATTTT. Amino acids: CAWTSQGSDTQYF.

This clonotype was counted many times. The V call is TRBV12-3 or TRBV12-4, the J call TRBJ2-2; a possible D gene is TRBD1 (6 bases). The CDR3 has 17 amino acids. With 6 bases removed from V and 1 base from J, the gap between germline ends came to 18 bases. The CDR3 sequence is CASSWPPGTKNTGELFF. CDR3 DNA: TGTGCCAGCAGCTGGCCCCCTGGGACAAAGAACACCGGGGAGCTGTTTTTT.

The table lists this clonotype with a few counts. The chain has TRBV29-1 and TRBJ2-3; the match to TRBD2 covers 9 bases. With 1 base clipped from V and 2 bases from J, the junction kept 4 bases outside the gene matches. This CDR3 has 15 residues. Germline V lookup: CDR1 SQVTM, CDR2 ANQGSEA. The CDR3 spells CSVEVAGGNTDTQYF. The CDR3 DNA follows: TGCAGCGTTGAAGTGGCGGGAGGGAACACAGATACGCAGTATTTT.

This clonotype was recorded a few times. Compared with germline, one end of the junction differs, possibly owing to a read error. In DNA, the CDR3 is TGTGCCAGCAGCCCACCCCCGGGACTAGCCCTATCCTTC. As protein: CASSPPPGLALSF. This chain uses TRBV7-2 with TRBJ2-5; 9 positions agree with TRBD2. Germline CDR1 SGHTA, CDR2 FQGNSA. The CDR3 has 13 amino acids.

This clonotype was found many times. This sequence joins TRBV6-2 or TRBV6-3 and TRBJ2-5; D not resolved. Deletions cut 6 bases from V and 1 base from J, with 9 bases between. The CDR3 runs to 13 residues. Germline V gene sequence: CDR1 MNHEY, CDR2 SVGEGT. CDR3 residues: CASSVRIQETQYF. For the CDR3, the DNA is TGTGCCAGCAGCGTCCGAATCCAAGAGACCCAGTACTTC.

This clonotype has more than one count but fewer than ten. The chain links TRBV3-1 to TRBJ2-7; no clear D gene. The germline CDR1 and CDR2 sequences are LGHDT and YNNKEL (reference sequence). Trimming pared 4 bases from V and 6 bases from J, leaving 13 bases between. The CDR3 runs 13 residues. The CDR3 sequence is CASSLPDSPEQYF. CDR3 DNA sequence: TGTGCCAGCAGCCTTCCAGATTCTCCCGAGCAGTACTTC.

In its sample, this clonotype was seen a few times. The rearrangement joins TRBV18 to TRBJ2-3; D remains ambiguous. The CDR3 spans 14 residues. Deletions cut 1 base from V and 6 bases from J, with 11 bases between. The germline CDR1 and CDR2 sequences are KGHSH and LQKENI. CDR3 residues: CASSPREKPDTQYF. Written as DNA, the CDR3 is TGTGCCAGCTCACCACGTGAAAAGCCGGATACGCAGTATTTT.

The sample holds a few counts of this clonotype. The J gene is TRBJ2-4, the V gene TRBV24-1; D not certain. Between the trimmed V and J ends, which lost 3 bases and 8 bases, there was a span of 10 bases. Germline assignment: CDR1 KGHDR and CDR2 SFDVKD. The CDR3 runs 13 residues. The CDR3 bases are TGTGCCACCAGTGATCCGAATAGGGACATTCAGTACTTC. Protein: CATSDPNRDIQYF.

This clonotype turned up a few times. V is TRBV7-8 and J is TRBJ2-1; 14 nucleotides align to TRBD2. The CDR3 runs 17 residues. The ends lost 5 bases at V and 0 bases at J; junction bases unmatched: 3. Germline assignment: CDR1 SGHVS and CDR2 FQNEAQ. This chain's CDR3 is CASSRTSGGSSYNEQFF. For the CDR3, the DNA is TGTGCCAGCAGCCGGACTAGCGGGGGGAGCTCCTACAATGAGCAGTTCTTC.

The CDR3 nucleotides are TGTGCCAGTACCTTCGGGGACAGGGGGCCAGGGACTGAAGCTTTCTTT. Encoded protein: CASTFGDRGPGTEAFF. V gene TRBV19 combines with J gene TRBJ1-1, with 12 bases identical to TRBD1. The V gene end was trimmed by 7 bases and the J gene end by 5 bases; junction bases not matched to a gene: 11. This CDR3 contains 16 residues. Germline CDR1 reads LNHDA; CDR2 reads SQIVND (reference sequence).

This clonotype has a count of ten or more. The chain combines TRBV6-1 with TRBJ2-3, with 10 bases aligning to TRBD1. After removal of 9 bases from V and 1 base from J, the junction contained 16 bases not matched to a gene. Germline CDR1 MNHNS, CDR2 SASEGT. The CDR3 consists of 18 residues. Here the CDR3 DNA reads TGTGCCAGTAAGGGGACAGGGGTGGTTTATCGTGGCACAGATACGCAGTATTTT. Its translation: CASKGTGVVYRGTDTQYF.

There are many counts of this clonotype. This sequence joins TRBV5-6 and TRBJ2-1; D is ambiguous. The CDR3 has 13 residues. V dropped 4 bases and J dropped 12 bases, with 17 bases sitting between them. CDR1 and CDR2 (germline): SGHDT, YYEEEE. This CDR3 is CASSLGSYVGQFF. The DNA of the CDR3 is TGTGCCAGCAGCCTCGGCAGCTATGTTGGGCAGTTCTTC.